The T cell receptor (beta chain) described here comes from a study of blood T cell repertoires in COVID-19 (dated by TCRdb to the early 2020s). Background on the whole study: The collaborator samples originated in the United States, Italy and Spain and spanned the acute and convalescent phases of COVID-19. The repertoires were made available in a free public database intended to serve as a resource for research on the immune response to SARS-CoV-2. The sample metadata nearly always contained a de-identified subject ID, COVID-19 status, age in years and sex. Where available, HLA class I and class II types were obtained from metadata supplied by the sample provider rather than from assay-based typing. Deeply sampled blood TCRbeta repertoires from subjects exposed to, actively infected with, or recovered from COVID-19 were included in the dataset. Samples came from the ongoing ImmuneRACE study (first 160 participants) plus 1,254 subjects from 6 global collaborators. The material from the prospective study consisted of cDNA or gDNA derived from T cells, B-cell-depleted T cells, or PBMCs.

Overall study results and their limits: The quantity of clinical and demographic metadata differed by source and by participant and was supplied without curation.

The immunoSEQ Assay, a bias-controlled multiplex PCR, was used to amplify TCRbeta CDR3 regions from genomic DNA. For the original study's pipeline: The number of nucleated cells in each sample was estimated from the amplification of reference gene primers within the assay. To quantify the absolute abundance of each unique TCRbeta CDR3 rearrangement, sequence reads were collapsed and filtered. For each sample, productive Simpson clonality was calculated as the square root of Simpson's diversity index over productive rearrangements. The clones in this table, taken by TCRdb from immuneACCESS, are in-frame only. Not every clone is retained; where verified, under half of the shortfall comes from an unresolved V gene, and the cause of the rest is unknown. The V and J calls and the clone size are those of that table, but D and trimming were determined from the DNA. For this sample there are 250,000 to 300,000 clones; around 90% appear just once. Roughly 0.8% of the sample is held by the ten biggest clonotypes.

As regards this clone: This clone's antigen is unknown. Within one base of it there is no much larger clone, and no base qualities were kept.

The collaborating institutions used their own protocols to collect whole blood in K2EDTA tubes. For TCRbeta analysis, collaborators shipped samples in one of three forms: frozen whole blood, isolated PBMCs, or DNA extracted from either of those sample types. The trim is 3 bases for V and 0 bases for J, with a gap of 9 bases between the germline ends. The CDR3, cysteine through phenylalanine, is 16 amino acids long. The read is trimmed to its CDR3 DNA, 48 bases read in frame from base 1. Taken from the germline V gene, the CDR1 and CDR2 loops are KGHSH and LQKENI. Sample: peripheral blood. The source is a woman aged 25 to 39 with acute or convalescent COVID-19. Recombination joined TRBV18 with TRBJ1-6; the D gene assignment is ambiguous. The CDR3 has the sequence CASSPLGSSYNSPLHF. Here is the DNA: TGTGCCAGCTCACCCCTCGGGAGCTCCTATAATTCACCCCTCCACTTT.